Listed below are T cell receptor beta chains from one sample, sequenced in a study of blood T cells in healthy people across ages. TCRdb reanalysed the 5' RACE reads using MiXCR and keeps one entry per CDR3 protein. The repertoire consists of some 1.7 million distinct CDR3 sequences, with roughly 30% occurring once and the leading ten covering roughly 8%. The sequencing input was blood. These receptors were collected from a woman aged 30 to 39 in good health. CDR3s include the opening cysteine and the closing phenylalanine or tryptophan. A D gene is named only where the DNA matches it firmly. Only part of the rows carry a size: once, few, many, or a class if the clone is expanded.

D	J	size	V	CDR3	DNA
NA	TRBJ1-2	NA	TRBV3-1	CASSHTGTRNYGYTF	TGTGCCAGCAGCCACACCGGGACACGGAACTATGGCTACACCTTC
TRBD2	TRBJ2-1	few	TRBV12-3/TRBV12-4	CASSGHTGGNTFF	TGTGCCAGCAGCGGCCACACGGGGGGTAATACGTTCTTC
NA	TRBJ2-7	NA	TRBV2	CASRGGSAYEQYF	TGTGCCAGCAGGGGCGGCTCCGCCTACGAGCAGTACTTC
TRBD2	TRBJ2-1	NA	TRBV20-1	CSAGGGAGENNEQFF	TGCAGTGCTGGCGGGGGTGCGGGAGAGAACAATGAGCAGTTCTTC
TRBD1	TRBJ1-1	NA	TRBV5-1	CASSVDRGYRGAFF	TGCGCCAGCAGCGTGGACAGGGGATATCGGGGAGCTTTCTTT
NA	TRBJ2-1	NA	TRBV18	CASSVGYGKGPRSYNEQFF	TGTGCCAGCTCTGTAGGATACGGCAAGGGGCCCAGGTCCTACAATGAGCAGTTCTTC
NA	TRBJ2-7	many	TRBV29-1	CSVMIWEQYF	TGCAGCGTTATGATATGGGAGCAGTACTTC
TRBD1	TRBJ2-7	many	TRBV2	CASSEQGEGPYEQYF	TGTGCCAGCAGCGAACAGGGGGAAGGACCCTACGAGCAGTACTTC
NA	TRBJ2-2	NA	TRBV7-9	CASSLADYTDANTGELFF	TGTGCCAGCAGCTTAGCCGACTACACGGATGCGAACACCGGGGAGCTGTTTTTT
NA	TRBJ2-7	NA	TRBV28	CASSSHSHSPYEQYF	TGTGCCAGCAGTTCACATTCCCACTCCCCCTACGAGCAGTACTTC
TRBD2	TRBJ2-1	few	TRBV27	CASKTSESYNEQFF	TGTGCCAGCAAGACTAGCGAGTCATACAATGAGCAGTTCTTC
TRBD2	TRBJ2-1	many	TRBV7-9	CASSIRLGGSGNEQFF	TGTGCCAGCAGCATCCGTTTGGGCGGGAGCGGGAATGAGCAGTTCTTC
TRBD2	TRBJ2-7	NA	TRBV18	CASSSGTSGVYEQYF	TGTGCCAGCTCATCTGGGACTAGCGGGGTCTACGAGCAGTACTTC
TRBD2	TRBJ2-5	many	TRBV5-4	CASSLTGLERETQYF	TGTGCCAGCAGCTTGACAGGACTAGAGCGGGAGACCCAGTACTTC
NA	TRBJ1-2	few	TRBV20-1	CSPDSLNYGYTF	TGCAGTCCCGACAGTCTAAACTATGGCTACACCTTC
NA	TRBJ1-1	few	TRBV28	CASLPGWGGRNTEAFF	TGTGCCAGCCTTCCTGGGTGGGGTGGGAGGAACACTGAAGCTTTCTTT
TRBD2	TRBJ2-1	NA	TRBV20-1	CSADKITDGTSGYNEQFF	TGCAGTGCTGACAAAATAACAGACGGGACTAGCGGGTACAATGAGCAGTTCTTC
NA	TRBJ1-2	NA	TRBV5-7	CADRAGMPDGYTF	TGTGCCGACCGGGCGGGGATGCCAGATGGCTACACCTTC
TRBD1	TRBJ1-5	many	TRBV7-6	CASSLQPQGADRVSQPQHF	TGTGCCAGCAGCTTACAACCCCAGGGAGCGGACAGGGTTAGTCAGCCCCAGCATTTT
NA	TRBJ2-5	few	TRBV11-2	CASRPGGGKETQYF	TGTGCCAGCAGGCCAGGTGGGGGGAAAGAGACCCAGTACTTC
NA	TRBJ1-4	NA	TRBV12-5	CASGFYTSNEKLFF	TGTGCTAGTGGTTTTTACACTTCTAATGAAAAACTGTTTTTT
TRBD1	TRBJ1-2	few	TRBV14	CASSLTGEIYGYTF	TGTGCCAGCAGCCTGACAGGGGAGATCTATGGCTACACCTTC
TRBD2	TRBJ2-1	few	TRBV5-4	CASRQSSGSGEQFF	TGTGCCAGCAGACAATCTAGCGGGAGTGGTGAGCAGTTCTTC
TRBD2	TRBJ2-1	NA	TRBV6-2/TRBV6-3	CASSYSRTSVRDNEQFF	TGTGCCAGCAGTTACTCTCGGACTAGCGTTCGGGACAATGAGCAGTTCTTC
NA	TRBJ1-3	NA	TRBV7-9	CASSLGGLGNTIYF	TGTGCCAGCAGCTTGGGGGGGCTTGGAAACACCATATATTTT
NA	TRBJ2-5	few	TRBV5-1	CASSLGSTGPGEQYF	TGCGCCAGCAGCTTGGGGAGCACGGGTCCGGGAGAGCAGTACTTC
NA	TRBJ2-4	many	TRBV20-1	CSARVVDGKNIQYF	TGCAGTGCTAGAGTCGTTGACGGTAAAAACATTCAGTACTTC
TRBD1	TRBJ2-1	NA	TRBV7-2	CASSLGKDRGQQFF	TGTGCCAGCAGCTTAGGGAAGGACAGGGGTCAGCAGTTCTTC
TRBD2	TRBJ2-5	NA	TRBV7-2	CASSLGLARGQETQYF	TGTGCCAGCAGCTTAGGACTAGCCAGAGGTCAAGAGACCCAGTACTTC
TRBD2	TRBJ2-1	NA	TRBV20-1	CSARPIAGVLNGQFF	TGCAGTGCTAGACCTATAGCGGGAGTTTTGAATGGGCAGTTCTTC
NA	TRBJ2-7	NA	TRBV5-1	CASSPGVQSYEQYF	TGCGCCAGCAGCCCCGGGGTACAATCCTACGAGCAGTACTTC
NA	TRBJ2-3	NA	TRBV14	CASNQRGAGGTQYF	TGTGCCAGCAACCAACGGGGGGCCGGCGGGACGCAGTATTTT
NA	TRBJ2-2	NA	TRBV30	CAWTIGGTRAAGELFF	TGTGCCTGGACCATAGGGGGTACCCGGGCCGCCGGGGAGCTGTTTTTT
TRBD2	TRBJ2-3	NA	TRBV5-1	CASRPGLAGGSSSTDTQYF	TGCGCCAGCAGACCGGGACTAGCGGGGGGGTCCTCTAGCACAGATACGCAGTATTTT
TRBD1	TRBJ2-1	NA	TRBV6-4	CASSSTGTGVRHEQFF	TGTGCCAGCAGTTCCACCGGGACAGGGGTTAGGCATGAGCAGTTCTTC
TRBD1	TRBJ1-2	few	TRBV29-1	CSVVSGDRGAGYTF	TGCAGCGTTGTTTCAGGGGACAGGGGGGCTGGCTACACCTTC
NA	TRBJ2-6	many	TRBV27	CASSLLAGSGANVLTF	TGTGCCAGCAGTTTATTAGCAGGGTCTGGGGCCAACGTCCTGACTTTC
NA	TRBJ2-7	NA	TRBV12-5	CASGPIEYEQYF	TGTGCTAGTGGCCCCATCGAATACGAGCAGTACTTC
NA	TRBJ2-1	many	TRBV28	CASSWRDEQFF	TGTGCCAGCAGTTGGAGGGATGAGCAGTTCTTC
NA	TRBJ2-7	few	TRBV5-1	CASSFDPSYEQYF	TGCGCCAGCAGCTTCGATCCATCCTACGAGCAGTACTTC
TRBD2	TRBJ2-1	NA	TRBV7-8	CASSLVFRSTKRGDEQFF	TGTGCCAGCAGCTTAGTGTTCCGTTCGACGAAACGGGGGGATGAGCAGTTCTTC
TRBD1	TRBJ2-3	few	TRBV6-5	CASSVGTGITDTQYF	TGTGCCAGCAGTGTAGGGACAGGGATCACAGATACGCAGTATTTT
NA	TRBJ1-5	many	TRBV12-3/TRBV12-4	CASSPWTGNQPQHF	TGTGCCAGCAGTCCCTGGACAGGCAATCAGCCCCAGCATTTT
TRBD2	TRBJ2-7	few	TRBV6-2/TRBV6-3	CASIAPSGPSYEQYF	TGTGCCAGCATCGCCCCTAGCGGGCCTTCCTACGAGCAGTACTTC
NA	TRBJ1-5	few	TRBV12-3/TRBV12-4	CASSSTVDNQPQHF	TGTGCCAGCAGTTCGACGGTTGACAATCAGCCCCAGCATTTT